The 22 T cell receptor beta chains reported below all come from one sample, sequenced in a study of beta chain features in type 1 diabetes (dated by TCRdb to the late 2010s). These TCRs are of unknown antigen specificity. The paper as a whole reports these results and caveats: In all four CD4+ subsets, TCRB CDR3 length was moderately but significantly shorter in type 1 diabetes patients.

Libraries were made using the immunoSEQ multiplex PCR assay. The entire amount of isolated RNA was reverse transcribed using the High Capacity cDNA Reverse Transcription Kit, so the sequenced TCRB transcripts were expressed ones. The clones in this table, taken by TCRdb from immuneACCESS, are in-frame only. Not every clone is retained; where verified, under half of the shortfall comes from an unresolved V gene, and the cause of the rest is unknown. This sample lists a few hundred thousand clones; around 9.9% were detected once. The top ten constitute around 0.017% of the sample. What was sequenced was naive CD4+ T cells from blood. Per the publication, the cell subset or site label means: true naive CD4+ T cells. These receptors were taken from a man aged 25-45 years with type 1 diabetes.

This chain joins TRBV4-1 and TRBJ2-7, with 10 bases identical to TRBD1. With V trimmed by 4 bases and J by 5 bases, 14 bases remained unmatched. CDR1 is MGHRA and CDR2 is YSYEKL in the germline V gene. The CDR3 is 17 residues long. The CDR3 reads CASSRFQWTGGGHEQYF. The CDR3, as DNA: TGCGCCAGCAGCCGCTTTCAGTGGACAGGGGGGGGTCACGAGCAGTACTTC.

The sample holds a few counts of this clone. V and J are TRBV7-2 and TRBJ1-2; 7 bases agree with TRBD1. CDR3 size: 14 residues. V shed 5 bases, J shed 4 bases, and the junction held 7 bases outside the gene matches. Germline V gene sequence: CDR1 SGHTA, CDR2 FQGNSA. The CDR3 here is CASSTNRGGYGYTF. CDR3 bases: TGTGCCAGCAGCACCAACAGGGGCGGCTATGGCTACACCTTC. The complete variable domain, with remaining parts taken from reference TRBV7-2 and TRBJ1-2, reads GAGVSQSPSNKVTEKGKDVELRCDPISGHTALYWYRQSLGQGLEFLIYFQGNSAPDKSGLPSDRFSAERTGGSVSTLTIQRTQQEDSAVYLCASSTNRGGYGYTFGSGTRLTVV.

In this sample, this clone turned up a few times. The rearrangement uses TRBV7-2 and TRBJ2-1; TRBD2 matches 11 bases. The CDR3 contains 14 residues. Germline trimming cut 8 bases from V and 10 bases from J; bases unmatched to any gene: 10. Per germline, CDR1 SGHTA and CDR2 FQGNSA. DNA for the CDR3: TGTGCCAGCCGGGGGCTAGCGGGGGGTCGGGAGCAGTTCTTC. This codes for CASRGLAGGREQFF.

This clone was detected a few times. The gene calls are TRBV18 and TRBJ1-2; D gene unclear. Germline V CDR1 and CDR2: KGHSH, LQKENI. V lost 6 bases and J 2 bases, leaving 13 bases between the germline ends. This CDR3 has 14 residues. CDR3 amino acids: CASSPAGTNYGYTF. The CDR3 nucleotides read TGTGCCAGCTCCCCGGCAGGTACAAACTATGGCTACACCTTC.

A few counts support this clone. The gene calls are TRBV7-8 and TRBJ1-6; 7 nucleotides align to TRBD1. The CDR3 is made up of 13 amino acids. V shed 8 bases and J 13 bases; nucleotides not matched to a gene: 11. Germline CDR1 reads SGHVS; CDR2 reads FQNEAQ. This CDR3 reads CASGRTGPIPLHF. CDR3 DNA sequence: TGTGCCAGCGGAAGGACAGGTCCTATCCCCCTCCACTTT.

This clone was detected a few times. This rearrangement joins TRBV5-5 to TRBJ1-6; TRBD1 might be the D (6 bases). V lost 3 bases and J lost 4, with 11 bases in between. Germline V lookup: CDR1 SGHKS, CDR2 YYEKEE (reference sequence). This CDR3 contains 15 residues. CDR3 protein: CASSSRGGYNSPLHF. DNA for the CDR3: TGTGCCAGCAGCTCCAGGGGTGGATATAATTCACCCCTCCACTTT. The whole variable domain, filled in from reference TRBV5-5 and TRBJ1-6, reads DAGVTQSPTHLIKTRGQQVTLRCSPISGHKSVSWYQQVLGQGPQFIFQYYEKEERGRGNFPDRFSARQFPNYSSELNVNALLLGDSALYLCASSSRGGYNSPLHFGNGTRLTVT.

Only a few counts were recorded for this clone. V gene TRBV9 combines with J gene TRBJ2-7; TRBD2 might be the D (6 bases). The V end was cut by 2 bases, the J end by 1 base, with 7 bases between. The CDR3 consists of 13 residues. Germline CDR1 reads SGDLS; CDR2 reads YYNGEE. Here the CDR3 DNA reads TGTGCCAGCAGCGTTGCGGGGTCCTACGAGCAGTACTTC. Its protein is CASSVAGSYEQYF.

The chain links TRBV7-3 to TRBJ2-7, with no clear D. CDR1 and CDR2 (germline): SGHTA, FQGTGA. This CDR3 has 13 amino acids. The V end lost 3 bases, the J end lost 1 base, and 7 bases lay between the germline ends. The CDR3 DNA is TGTGCCAGCAGCTTTGGGCAGTCCTACGAGCAGTACTTC. Encoded protein: CASSFGQSYEQYF. The variable domain in full, completed from reference TRBV7-3 and TRBJ2-7, reads GAGVSQTPSNKVTEKGKYVELRCDPISGHTALYWYRQSLGQGPEFLIYFQGTGAADDSGLPNDRFFAVRPEGSVSTLKIQRTERGDSAVYLCASSFGQSYEQYFGPGTRLTVT.

This clone appeared a few times. The V and J genes are TRBV19 and TRBJ2-2; 9 nucleotides align to TRBD1. CDR1 and CDR2 from the germline V gene are LNHDA and SQIVND (reference sequence). J was trimmed by 5 bases and V by 6 bases; bases with no gene match: 7. CDR3 size: 15 residues. The CDR3 sequence: CASSRDREGTGELFF. CDR3 in DNA: TGTGCCAGTAGCCGGGACAGGGAAGGGACCGGGGAGCTGTTTTTT.

The chain has TRBV4-3 and TRBJ2-3; the match to TRBD2 covers 8 bases. CDR3 length: 17 amino acids. V was clipped by 1 base and J by 2 bases; unmatched bases: 8. Germline V CDR1 and CDR2: LGHNA, YSLEER. The CDR3 reads CASSQGVGTRYTDTQYF. Here the CDR3 DNA reads TGCGCCAGCAGCCAAGGAGTGGGGACTAGATACACAGATACGCAGTATTTT.

This clone has a handful of counts. The V and J genes are TRBV5-6 and TRBJ2-3, with D possibly matching TRBD2 (6 bases). Germline V gene data show CDR1 as SGHDT and CDR2 as YYEEEE. This CDR3 has 13 residues. Trimming removed 0 bases from V and 4 bases from J, with 6 bases in between. The CDR3 DNA reads as TGTGCCAGCAGCTTGGGGAGGGCAGATACGCAGTATTTT. Protein sequence: CASSLGRADTQYF.

The rearrangement uses TRBV5-4 and TRBJ1-6; TRBD1 matches at 10 bases. V was pared by 4 bases and J by 7 bases, with 5 bases of the junction left unmatched. The CDR3 is 15 residues long. Germline V lookup: CDR1 SGHNT, CDR2 YYREEE (reference sequence). The CDR3 DNA follows: TGTGCCAGCAGCATGGGACAGGGGCTGAATTCACCCCTCCACTTT. Translated, it gives CASSMGQGLNSPLHF.

This chain joins TRBV4-3 and TRBJ2-3, with D possibly TRBD1 on 6 matching bases. Germline-derived CDR1 and CDR2 are LGHNA and YSLEER. Between the trimmed V and J ends, which lost 2 bases and 1 base, there was a span of 16 bases. The CDR3 has 17 amino acids. CDR3 sequence (DNA): TGCGCCAGCAGCCAACGAATCAGGGGTGGAGGCACAGATACGCAGTATTTT. The encoded protein is CASSQRIRGGGTDTQYF.

The V gene is TRBV5-4, the J gene TRBJ1-6; 9 bases line up with TRBD1. Looked up from germline, CDR1 is SGHNT and CDR2 is YYREEE (reference sequence). The CDR3 is 15 amino acids. V lost 2 bases and J lost 8; bases outside the gene matches: 5. For the CDR3, the DNA is TGTGCCAGCAGCTTCCGGGACAGGGAGGATTCACCCCTCCACTTT. It yields the protein CASSFRDREDSPLHF.

This chain joins TRBV9 and TRBJ1-5, with 8 positions matching TRBD1. This CDR3 has 14 amino acids. CDR1 and CDR2 from the germline V gene are SGDLS and YYNGEE. J gave up 6 bases and V 4 bases, and 6 bases lay outside the gene matches. CDR3 residues: CASSFGQGGQPQHF. CDR3 bases: TGTGCCAGCAGCTTTGGACAGGGTGGTCAGCCCCAGCATTTT.

The chain is built from TRBV5-1 and TRBJ1-5; D may be TRBD1 (5 bases). Germline CDR1 and CDR2: SGHRS and YFSETQ. The CDR3 totals 13 residues. V lost 5 bases to trimming and J lost 6 bases, with 12 bases between them. Written as DNA, the CDR3 is TGCGCCAGCAGTATCACAGGTAGTCAGCCCCAGCATTTT. Encoded protein: CASSITGSQPQHF.

This clone was seen a few times. The chain is built from TRBV27 and TRBJ2-7; 9 nucleotides agree with TRBD1. The CDR3 spans 15 residues. V trimming: 6 bases; J trimming: 3 bases; junction bases outside the gene matches: 9. CDR1 is MNHEY, CDR2 SMNVEV, per germline (reference sequence). Here the CDR3 DNA reads TGTGCCAGCAGAACAAGGGACAGGGCGGTCTACGAGCAGTACTTC. It codes for CASRTRDRAVYEQYF.

The chain employs TRBV28 and TRBJ2-7; 8 bases match TRBD1. With 3 bases clipped from V and 6 bases from J, the junction kept 10 bases outside the gene matches. Germline lookup yields CDR1 MDHEN and CDR2 SYDVKM. The CDR3 length is 15 residues. The CDR3 DNA reads TGTGCCAGCAGTTTGGGAAGCCAGGGGGCCCTCGAGCAGTACTTC. This translates into CASSLGSQGALEQYF.

The chain recombines TRBV5-1 with TRBJ2-1; a possible D gene is TRBD2 (5 bases). Germline V CDR1 and CDR2: SGHRS, YFSETQ. Deletions cut 4 bases from V and 1 base from J, with 9 bases between. CDR3 length: 14 residues. CDR3 DNA: TGCGCCAGCAGCCCCGGCGGGTCCTACAATGAGCAGTTCTTC. Protein product: CASSPGGSYNEQFF.

This chain links TRBV2 with TRBJ2-7; no firm D call. The V and J ends lost 11 bases and 2 bases respectively, with 13 bases between them. The CDR3 consists of 12 residues. Germline CDR1 and CDR2: SNHLY and FYNNEI. CDR3 amino acids: CAGGRMTYEQYF. The CDR3 bases are TGTGCCGGCGGCCGCATGACCTACGAGCAGTACTTC.

This clone occurred a few times. The V call is TRBV19, the J call TRBJ2-1, with a weak D call TRBD2 (6 bases). CDR3 length: 15 amino acids. CDR1 and CDR2 from the germline V gene are LNHDA and SQIVND (reference sequence). The V and J ends lost 7 bases and 7 bases respectively, with 20 bases between them. CDR3 in amino acids: CASTKSGPPRNEQFF. The DNA for the CDR3 is TGTGCCAGTACTAAGAGCGGGCCCCCTAGGAATGAGCAGTTCTTC. Drawing the rest from reference TRBV19 and TRBJ2-1, the complete variable domain is DGGITQSPKYLFRKEGQNVTLSCEQNLNHDAMYWYRQDPGQGLRLIYYSQIVNDFQKGDIAEGYSVSREKKESFPLTVTSAQKNPTAFYLCASTKSGPPRNEQFFGPGTRLTVL.

The sample holds a few counts of this clone. The chain uses TRBV30 and TRBJ1-1; tentatively, D is TRBD1 (6 bases). V dropped 2 bases and J dropped 0 bases, with 10 bases sitting between them. The CDR3 sequence is 14 residues long. The V gene's germline CDR1 is GTSNPN and CDR2 SVGIG (reference sequence). The CDR3 DNA is TGTGCCTGGAGTTCAGGACAGATGAACACTGAAGCTTTCTTT. It specifies CAWSSGQMNTEAFF.